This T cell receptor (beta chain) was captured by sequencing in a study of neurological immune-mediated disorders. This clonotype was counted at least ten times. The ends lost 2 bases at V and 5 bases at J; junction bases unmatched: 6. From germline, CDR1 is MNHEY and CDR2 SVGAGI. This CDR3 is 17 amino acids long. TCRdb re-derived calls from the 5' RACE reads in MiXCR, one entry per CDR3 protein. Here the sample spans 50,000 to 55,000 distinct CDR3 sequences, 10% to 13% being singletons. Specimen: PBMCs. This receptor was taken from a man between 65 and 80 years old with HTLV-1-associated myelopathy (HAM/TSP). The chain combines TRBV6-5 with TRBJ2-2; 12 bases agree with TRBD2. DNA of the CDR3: TGTGCCAGCAGTTACGCACTGCTAGCGGGAGGGACCGGGGAGCTGTTTTTT. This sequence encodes CASSYALLAGGTGELFF.